This T cell receptor beta chain stems from a study of CD8+CD57+ T cells in acquired aplastic anemia. Study at large: The sorted CD4+ and CD8+ cells yielded an average about 3.5 ug of DNA.

The V gene's germline CDR1 is SGHTA and CDR2 FQGNSA. CDR3 length equals 16 residues. The V gene lost 0 bases and the J gene lost 10 bases, with 21 bases spanning the gap. TCR beta VDJ and CDR3 were profiled, and genomic DNA was the template. TCRdb analysed the reads with MiXCR anew, one entry per CDR3 protein. The data show roughly 250,000 distinct CDR3 sequences, approximately 79% seen once. For sequencing, patients were chosen who had shown expansion of CD8+CD57+ cells by flow cytometry. Sampling of blood occurred while the patients had still received no therapy. On this clonotype: Antigen: not known.

Broader study findings: Patients showed no significant difference from controls in CD8+ Simpson's diversity.

The receptor comes from a human donor with aplastic anemia. The sample consisted of sorted CD4+, CD8+, or CD8+CD57+ T cells (not recorded which) from PBMCs. The chain uses TRBV7-2 and TRBJ1-2; D gene ambiguous. The CDR3 DNA reads as TGTGCCAGCAGCTTAGCGGAAGGTGCCTATACGCAGGACTACACCTTC. Translating it yields CASSLAEGAYTQDYTF.